A single sample is the source of the 29 T cell receptor beta chains below, sequenced in a study of T cells in women clearing cervical HPV infection. TCRdb keeps only in-frame clones here, not all; method: immunoSEQ multiplex PCR. The sample data list 25,000 to 35,000 clones. Sequenced material: blood buffy coat. Every receptor here comes from a woman between 18 and 69 years old with a cervical HPV16 infection that either progressed to CIN3+ or cleared (not recorded which).

Worth noting for this clone: From the germline J gene comes the end of the CDR3, since the read stops 3 residues before it. The rearrangement uses TRBV11-1 and TRBJ2-5, with D perhaps TRBD2 (5 bases). The CDR3 sequence is 13 residues long. Trimming pared 6 bases from V and 1 base from J, leaving 9 bases between. The germline V gene encodes CDR1 SGHAT and CDR2 FQDESV (reference sequence). The CDR3 reads CASSIGVQETQYF. CDR3 DNA, as far as it was read: TGTGCCAGCAGTATCGGGGTCCAAGAGACC.

With regard to this clone: Read coverage stops 3 residues before the CDR3 terminus; the germline J gene supplies the remainder. The rearrangement uses TRBV20-1 and TRBJ2-3, with D tentatively TRBD1 (5 bases). Germline CDR1 is DFQATT and CDR2 is SNEGSKA (reference sequence). V was cut by 6 bases and J by 1 base, with 11 bases left in between. The CDR3 covers 13 residues. This CDR3 is CSAAETGTDTQYF. Partial CDR3 DNA: TGCAGTGCCGCCGAGACAGGCACAGATACG.

As to this clone: The read ends 3 residues shy of where the CDR3 ends; the end is completed using the germline J gene. The chain carries TRBV7-6 and TRBJ2-7; 7 nucleotides align to TRBD1. CDR1 SGHVS and CDR2 FNYEAQ come from the germline V gene. V lost 2 bases and J lost 2; bases outside the gene matches: 6. This CDR3 is 15 amino acids long. CDR3 bases read: TGTGCCAGCAGCTTATATGCTACAGGGGCCTACGAG. Translated, it gives CASSLYATGAYE. In full, the CDR3 is CASSLYATGAYEQYF.

With regard to this clone: The read ends 3 residues early relative to the CDR3; the germline J gene fills the gap. J is TRBJ2-5 and V is TRBV19; 10 positions match TRBD2. The CDR3 length is 17 residues. With V trimmed by 3 bases and J by 2 bases, 9 bases remained unmatched. From germline, CDR1 is LNHDA and CDR2 SQIVND (reference sequence). CDR3 DNA (partial): TGTGCCAGTAGTATTAACCCCCAGCGGGGGGGTCAAGAGACC. Its protein product is CASSINPQRGGQET. The complete CDR3 reads CASSINPQRGGQETQYF.

The CDR3 bases that were read are TGTGCCAGCAGCTTAGGGGGGACAGCATCAGATACG. Translating gives CASSLGGTASDT. The full CDR3 protein reads CASSLGGTASDTQYF. The chain is built from TRBV11-3 and TRBJ2-3; 7 bases are shared with TRBD1. The DNA ends 3 residues before the CDR3 does, and the rest of the CDR3 is filled in from the germline J gene. The CDR3 sequence is 15 residues long. Germline V gene sequence: CDR1 SGHNT, CDR2 YENEEA. V shed 1 base, J shed 4 bases, and the junction held 5 bases outside the gene matches.

To note about this clone: The missing CDR3 end, 3 residues past where the read stops, is filled in from the germline J gene. The chain links TRBV29-1 to TRBJ1-2, with D perhaps matching TRBD1 (6 bases). This CDR3 contains 13 residues. Germline V CDR1 and CDR2: SQVTM, ANQGSEA. Trimming stripped 5 bases from V and 0 bases from J, with 10 bases between. The chain's CDR3 is CSVTGFSNYGYTF. The DNA read from the CDR3 is TGCAGCGTTACAGGGTTTTCTAACTATGGC.

Of note for this clone: At one of its ends the junction is not consistent with the germline gene, which may arise from a read error. The read gets to within 3 residues of the CDR3 end, and the germline J gene fills in the rest. Other DNA sequences within the sample encode an identical CDR3. The chain joins TRBV6-1 to TRBJ1-3, with 10 nucleotides matching TRBD1. Germline values: CDR1 MNHNS, CDR2 SASEGT. The CDR3 consists of 13 residues. The CDR3 sequence: CASSEGQGNTIYF. The sequenced part of the CDR3 DNA is TGTGCCAGCAGTGAGGGACAGGGGAACACG.

Worth noting for this clone: The sequence runs out 3 residues before the end of the CDR3; the remainder is reconstructed from the germline J gene. The rearrangement uses TRBV5-1 and TRBJ2-3; 11 bases match TRBD2. Germline V gene data show CDR1 as SGHRS and CDR2 as YFSETQ. The trim removed 2 bases at V and 1 base at J, leaving 6 bases unmatched. The CDR3 sequence is 17 residues long. CDR3 DNA (partial): TGCGCCAGCAGCTTCATGGGGACTAGCGGACGCACAGATACG. Translating it yields CASSFMGTSGRTDT. The whole CDR3 protein is CASSFMGTSGRTDTQYF.

As concerns this clone: Coverage ceases 3 residues before the CDR3 finishes, and the germline J gene fills in the end. J is TRBJ1-6 and V is TRBV19; TRBD1 might be the D (6 bases). This CDR3 is 15 amino acids long. Trimming left V 3 bases short and J 4 bases short, with 10 bases between. Looked up from germline, CDR1 is LNHDA and CDR2 is SQIVND (reference sequence). CDR3 bases read: TGTGCCAGTAGTATGTTCCAGGGGTATAATTCACCC. It specifies CASSMFQGYNSP. The CDR3 in full is CASSMFQGYNSPLHF.

Notes on this clone: At one end the junction does not follow the germline gene, possibly because of a read error. The CDR3 end lies 3 residues beyond the end of the read and is filled in from the germline J gene. Other DNA sequences in the same sample also yield this CDR3. This chain uses TRBV5-1 with TRBJ1-3; 9 positions match TRBD1. This CDR3 region has 15 residues. Germline V gene sequence: CDR1 SGHRS, CDR2 YFSETQ. The part of the CDR3 DNA that was read is TGCGCCAGCAGCTACGCCGGGACAGGGCAGTACACT. Protein: CASSYAGTGQYT. The whole CDR3 is CASSYAGTGQYTIYF. Combining the CDR3 with reference TRBV5-1 and TRBJ1-3 gives the whole variable domain KAGVTQTPRYLIKTRGQQVTLSCSPISGHRSVSWYQQTPGQGLQFLFEYFSETQRNKGNFPGRFSGRQFSNSRSEMNVSTLELGDSALYLCASSYAGTGQYTIYFGEGSWLTVV.

For this clone: The read is 3 residues too short to cover the CDR3 end, so that end is filled in from the germline J gene. The chain joins TRBV5-1 to TRBJ1-2, with 7 bases matching TRBD1. The V and J ends lost 3 bases and 2 bases, in that order; junction bases with no gene match: 7. The CDR3 covers 15 residues. In germline, CDR1 is SGHRS, CDR2 YFSETQ. The CDR3 here is CASSSVTGSNYGYTF. CDR3 bases read: TGCGCCAGCAGCTCCGTGACAGGGTCCAACTATGGC. Drawing the rest from reference TRBV5-1 and TRBJ1-2, the complete variable domain is KAGVTQTPRYLIKTRGQQVTLSCSPISGHRSVSWYQQTPGQGLQFLFEYFSETQRNKGNFPGRFSGRQFSNSRSEMNVSTLELGDSALYLCASSSVTGSNYGYTFGSGTRLTVV.

About this clone itself: The read terminates 3 residues ahead of where the CDR3 ends, so the germline J gene completes it. The gene calls are TRBV2 and TRBJ2-2; 10 bases line up with TRBD1. Losses at the gene ends were 2 bases for V and 6 bases for J; bases not matched to a gene: 9. Germline values: CDR1 SNHLY, CDR2 FYNNEI. This CDR3 contains 17 residues. CDR3 DNA (partial): TGTGCCAGCAGTGAATACATTTTGACAGGGGGCTCCGGGGAG. It yields the protein CASSEYILTGGSGE. The whole CDR3 is CASSEYILTGGSGELFF.

In regard to this clone: The CDR3 end falls 3 residues outside the read, so it is completed with the germline J gene. The V gene is TRBV5-1, the J gene TRBJ2-3; 9 bases map to TRBD1. CDR1 is SGHRS, CDR2 YFSETQ, per germline. J was trimmed by 6 bases and V by 6 bases; bases with no gene match: 14. CDR3 length: 16 residues. CDR3 loop: CASNGRDRALGDTQYF. Incomplete CDR3 DNA: TGCGCCAGCAACGGCCGGGACAGGGCCCTCGGGGATACG.

To note about this clone: Read sequence stops 3 residues before the CDR3 end, and the germline J gene provides the missing end. The chain employs TRBV20-1 and TRBJ2-7, with TRBD1 matching over 11 bases. CDR3 length: 14 residues. V lost 5 bases, J lost 2 bases, and 5 bases stayed unmatched. In germline, CDR1 is DFQATT, CDR2 SNEGSKA (reference sequence). CDR3 residues: CSALDRGRTYEQYF. The covered CDR3 bases are TGCAGTGCTCTGGACAGGGGGCGAACCTACGAG.

For this clone: The read terminates 3 residues ahead of where the CDR3 ends, so the germline J gene completes it. This chain links TRBV11-1 with TRBJ1-6; D remains ambiguous. Germline CDR1 SGHAT, CDR2 FQDESV (reference sequence). The CDR3 is made up of 14 amino acids. V was clipped by 2 bases and J by 10 bases, with 12 bases between them. The CDR3 loop reads CASSLQGAGSPLHF. CDR3 bases read: TGTGCCAGCAGCTTACAAGGAGCAGGCTCACCC.

With respect to this clone: With the read ending 3 residues before the CDR3 end, the germline J gene is used to fill in that end. V usage is TRBV6-7 and J usage is TRBJ2-2; D not resolved. TRBV6-7 is given ORF status, its function remaining uncertain. The CDR3 is made up of 16 amino acids. The sequenced part of the CDR3 DNA is TGTGCCAGCAGTTACTCGGTCAGCGAACTAATTAAAAAG. Translated, it gives CASSYSVSELIKK. The full CDR3 reads CASSYSVSELIKKLFF.

As for this clone: The read is 3 residues too short to cover the CDR3 end, so that end is filled in from the germline J gene. The J gene is TRBJ1-6, the V gene TRBV5-3, with D possibly matching TRBD1 (6 bases). TRBV5-3 is flagged as an ORF with uncertain function. V was trimmed by 4 bases and J by 0 bases, leaving 17 bases between them. The CDR3 totals 18 residues. The CDR3 loop is CARSARTVPSSYNSPLHF. CDR3 DNA, as far as it was read: TGTGCCAGAAGCGCAAGGACAGTTCCTAGCTCCTATAATTCACCC.

In the case of this clone: The CDR3 end is not reached by the read, which stops 3 residues before it; the germline J gene fills it in. This rearrangement joins TRBV29-1 to TRBJ2-5; tentatively, D is TRBD1 (5 bases). With 0 bases removed from V and 5 bases from J, the gap between germline ends came to 13 bases. The CDR3 sequence is 14 residues long. Germline V gives CDR1 SQVTM, CDR2 ANQGSEA. The CDR3 is CSVEETVVGETQYF. The covered CDR3 bases are TGCAGCGTTGAAGAGACAGTGGTTGGGGAGACC.

CDR3 region: CASTLSYNSPLHF. The CDR3 bases that were read are TGTGCCAGCACCCTCTCCTATAATTCACCC. The chain joins TRBV2 to TRBJ1-6, with D uncertain. Sequencing ends 3 residues short of the CDR3 end; the germline J gene provides the rest. This CDR3 region has 13 residues. Germline loops: CDR1 SNHLY, CDR2 FYNNEI. V dropped 7 bases and J dropped 0 bases, with 4 bases sitting between them.

Of note for this clone: Read data end 3 residues before the CDR3 end; the end is taken from the germline J gene. The chain combines TRBV19 with TRBJ2-3; 8 bases align to TRBD2. CDR1 is LNHDA, CDR2 SQIVND, per germline (reference sequence). This CDR3 has 17 residues. The DNA read from the CDR3 is TGTGCCAGTAGGGGTGGAATAGCGGGACTGTACCAAGAGACG. Translated: CASRGGIAGLYQET. The complete CDR3 sequence is CASRGGIAGLYQETQYF.

On this clone: Read sequence stops 3 residues before the CDR3 end, and the germline J gene provides the missing end. This chain connects TRBV7-2 to TRBJ1-2; D remains ambiguous. Germline CDR1 SGHTA, CDR2 FQGNSA. The CDR3 has 11 amino acids. The CDR3 reads CASSLGSRYTF. The CDR3 bases that were read are TGTGCCAGCAGCTTGGGCAGTAGG.

Of note for this clone: Read coverage stops 3 residues before the CDR3 terminus; the germline J gene supplies the remainder. The rearrangement uses TRBV29-1 and TRBJ2-5; TRBD2 is a possible D gene (5 bases). There are 12 residues in the CDR3. V lost 2 bases and J lost 5, with 9 bases in between. CDR1 and CDR2 (germline): SQVTM, ANQGSEA. This CDR3 is CSVETSGETQYF. Incomplete CDR3 DNA: TGCAGCGTTGAAACTTCGGGGGAGACC.

A word on this clone: The read terminates 3 residues before the CDR3 end, so the remaining end is supplied by the germline J gene. The chain combines TRBV7-8 with TRBJ2-7; D uncertain. Trimming left V 2 bases short and J 4 bases short, with 6 bases between. Per germline, CDR1 SGHVS and CDR2 FQNEAQ. The CDR3 is 12 amino acids. The CDR3: CASSLWPYEQYF. The CDR3 DNA, read in part, is TGTGCCAGCAGCTTATGGCCTTACGAG.

Comment on this clone: The read stops 3 residues short of the end of the CDR3; the missing end is completed from the germline J gene. The chain links TRBV7-8 to TRBJ1-4; TRBD1 might be the D (6 bases). The V and J ends lost 1 base and 0 bases respectively, with 9 bases between them. This CDR3 has 16 amino acids. The germline V gene has CDR1 SGHVS and CDR2 FQNEAQ. The CDR3 here is CASSLVGTTTNEKLFF. Partial CDR3 DNA: TGTGCCAGCAGCTTAGTGGGGACAACAACTAATGAAAAA.

As regards this clone: Coverage ceases 3 residues before the CDR3 finishes, and the germline J gene fills in the end. The V call is TRBV5-6, the J call TRBJ1-2, with D maybe TRBD1 (5 bases). Germline V lookup: CDR1 SGHDT, CDR2 YYEEEE. The CDR3 is made up of 12 amino acids. V was cut by 6 bases and J by 5 bases, with 11 bases left in between. CDR3 residues: CASNRLDYGYTF. The CDR3 bases that were read are TGTGCCAGCAACAGGCTAGATTATGGC.

With respect to this clone: Coverage ceases 3 residues before the CDR3 finishes, and the germline J gene fills in the end. The J gene is TRBJ1-5, the V gene TRBV18; 7 positions match TRBD1. The V and J ends lost 6 bases and 7 bases, in that order; junction bases with no gene match: 9. Germline loops: CDR1 KGHSH, CDR2 LQKENI. This CDR3 is 14 amino acids long. Incomplete CDR3 DNA: TGTGCCAGCTCCTCGGGACAGTCGTACCAGCCC. Translation: CASSSGQSYQP. The whole CDR3 protein reads CASSSGQSYQPQHF.

Comment on this clone: The observed sequence ends 3 residues before the CDR3 terminus, with the missing tail filled in from the germline J gene. The J gene is TRBJ2-5, the V gene TRBV10-3; 15 bases are shared with TRBD2. The CDR3 extends over 16 amino acids. After removal of 4 bases from V and 2 bases from J, the junction contained 2 bases not matched to a gene. Germline V CDR1 and CDR2: ENHRY, SYGVKD. This chain's CDR3 is CAISGGTSGGQETQYF. The CDR3 bases that were read are TGTGCCATCAGTGGGGGGACTAGCGGGGGGCAAGAGACC.

The CDR3: CASSFLTSGDYTQYF. The part of the CDR3 DNA that was read is TGTGCCAGTAGTTTCTTGACTAGCGGGGACTATACG. The rearrangement joins TRBV19 to TRBJ2-3; 11 bases line up with TRBD2. The sequence runs out 3 residues before the end of the CDR3; the remainder is reconstructed from the germline J gene. Germline lookup yields CDR1 LNHDA and CDR2 SQIVND (reference sequence). V trimming: 5 bases; J trimming: 7 bases; junction bases outside the gene matches: 8. The CDR3 loop spans 15 amino acids.

Note on this clone: The read comes to an end 3 residues before the CDR3 does, leaving the germline J gene to fill in the end. The gene calls are TRBV5-1 and TRBJ2-3; 7 bases map to TRBD2. The CDR3 has 17 residues. V trimming: 3 bases; J trimming: 0 bases; junction bases outside the gene matches: 10. The germline V gene has CDR1 SGHRS and CDR2 YFSETQ. Here the CDR3 reads CASSSGRLAVSTDTQYF. The CDR3 DNA, read in part, is TGCGCCAGCAGCTCTGGAAGGCTAGCGGTGAGCACAGATACG.